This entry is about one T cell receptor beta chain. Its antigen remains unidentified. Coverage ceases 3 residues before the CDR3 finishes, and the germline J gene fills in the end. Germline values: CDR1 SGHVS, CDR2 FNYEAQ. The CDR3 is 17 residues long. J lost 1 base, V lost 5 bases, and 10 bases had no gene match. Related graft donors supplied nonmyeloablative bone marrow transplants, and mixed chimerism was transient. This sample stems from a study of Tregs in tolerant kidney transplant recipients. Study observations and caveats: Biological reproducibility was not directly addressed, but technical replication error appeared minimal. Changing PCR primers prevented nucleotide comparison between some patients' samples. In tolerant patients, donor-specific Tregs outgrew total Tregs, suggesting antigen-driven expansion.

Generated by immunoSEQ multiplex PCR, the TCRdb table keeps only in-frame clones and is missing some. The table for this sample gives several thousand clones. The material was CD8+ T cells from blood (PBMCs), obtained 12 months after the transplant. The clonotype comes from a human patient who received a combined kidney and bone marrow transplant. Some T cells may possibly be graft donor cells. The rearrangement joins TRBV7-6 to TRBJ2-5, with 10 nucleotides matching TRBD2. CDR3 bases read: TGTGCCAGCAGCGACAGTCTAGCGGGAGTCCGCCAAGAGACC. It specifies CASSDSLAGVRQET. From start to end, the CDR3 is CASSDSLAGVRQETQYF.